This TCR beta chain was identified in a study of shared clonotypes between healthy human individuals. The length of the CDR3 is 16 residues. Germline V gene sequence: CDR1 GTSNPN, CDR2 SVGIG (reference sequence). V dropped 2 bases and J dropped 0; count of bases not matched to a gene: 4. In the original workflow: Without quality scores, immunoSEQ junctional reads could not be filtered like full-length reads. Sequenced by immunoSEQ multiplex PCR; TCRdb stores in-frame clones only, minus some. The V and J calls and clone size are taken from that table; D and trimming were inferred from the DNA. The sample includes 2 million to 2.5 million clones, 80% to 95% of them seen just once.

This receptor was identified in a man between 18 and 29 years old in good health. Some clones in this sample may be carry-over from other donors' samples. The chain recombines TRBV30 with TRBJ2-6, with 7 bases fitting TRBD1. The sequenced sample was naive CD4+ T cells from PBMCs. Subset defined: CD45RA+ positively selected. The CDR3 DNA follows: TGTGCCTGGAGTAGGGCAGGGGGCTCTGGGGCCAACGTCCTGACTTTC. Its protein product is CAWSRAGGSGANVLTF.